This record looks at one TCR beta chain sequence and its context. Its antigen remains unknown. This record comes from a study of T cell responses to AZD1222 COVID-19 vaccine. Trimming at V came to 4 bases and at J to 4 bases, leaving 6 bases not matched to a gene. Germline V gives CDR1 KGHDR, CDR2 SFDVKD. This CDR3 has 16 residues. Study outcomes and limitations: Clonal diversity was possibly underestimated, and the donors were mostly white British, with more females.

The table came from immunoSEQ multiplex PCR; TCRdb's copy has only in-frame clones and leaves some out. The sample holds approximately 150,000 clones; around 90% are singletons and the top ten take 2.6%. This sequence joins TRBV24-1 and TRBJ1-4; 9 bases are a match to TRBD1. The TCR originated in an adult in good health. Source: peripheral blood, taken on day 0 of AZD1222 vaccination. The CDR3 spells CATSETPGQGNEKLFF. Here the CDR3 DNA reads TGTGCCACCAGTGAAACACCGGGACAGGGTAATGAAAAACTGTTTTTT.